The clone carrying this TCR beta chain was seen many times. This sample stems from a study of T cells in Graves' hyperthyroidism and ophthalmopathy. CDR3 length: 14 amino acids. J lost 2 bases, V lost 4 bases, and 0 bases had no gene match. Germline values: CDR1 MNHNS, CDR2 SASEGT. It was RNA transcripts that yielded the amplified TCR beta CDR3 regions. During a first-round RT-PCR of the TCR CDR3, the HTBI primer set was used. TCRdb passed the multiplex PCR reads through MiXCR, listing each CDR3 protein once. The table shows around 250,000 distinct CDR3 sequences, with about 14% occurring only once. The material sequenced was blood. The V gene is TRBV6-1, the J gene TRBJ2-7; 12 bases line up with TRBD2. The sequence came from a woman aged 40 to 50 with Graves' hyperthyroidism that later progressed to Graves' ophthalmopathy. As DNA, the CDR3 is TGTGCCAGCAGTGGGACTAGCGGGACCTACGAGCAGTACTTC. It is translated as CASSGTSGTYEQYF.